Listed below are T cell receptor beta chains from one sample, sequenced in a study of regulatory T cells in long-lasting Graves disease. MiXCR, run by TCRdb on the multiplex PCR reads, gives a single entry per CDR3 protein. The sample consists of roughly 430,000 distinct CDR3 sequences, 16% of them appearing once. The same sample was also used in a study of T cells in Graves' hyperthyroidism and ophthalmopathy.

The input for sequencing was peripheral blood mononuclear cells (PBMCs), taken at new diagnosis, from a patient treated with antithyroid drugs. These receptors came from a woman in her twenties or thirties with Graves disease. Both conserved end residues are part of each CDR3. The size of a clone is reported for some rows only, either as once, few or many, or as a class for expanded clones.

J gene: TRBJ2-3
clone size: many
V gene: TRBV30
CDR3 protein: CAWSLGAGNTDTQYF

J gene: TRBJ2-1
clone size: many
V gene: TRBV28
CDR3 protein: CASSPIKNEQFF

J gene: TRBJ1-1
clone size: many
V gene: TRBV18
CDR3 protein: CASSPTQGVTEAFF

J gene: TRBJ2-5
clone size: many
V gene: TRBV12-3/TRBV12-4
CDR3 protein: CASQIEAGETQYF

J gene: TRBJ1-5
clone size: many
V gene: TRBV28
CDR3 protein: CASSTRVWNQPQHF

J gene: TRBJ2-5
clone size: many
V gene: TRBV14
CDR3 protein: CASSLDSNQETQYF

J gene: TRBJ2-1
clone size: many
V gene: TRBV3-1
CDR3 protein: CASSPGGSGDEQFF

J gene: TRBJ2-1
clone size: -
V gene: TRBV20-1
CDR3 protein: CSAPNAGDEEQFF

J gene: TRBJ2-1
clone size: many
V gene: TRBV2
CDR3 protein: CASSGSGTTNEQSF

J gene: TRBJ2-1
clone size: many
V gene: TRBV7-9
CDR3 protein: CASSLDPSGEQFF

J gene: TRBJ1-5
clone size: many
V gene: TRBV28
CDR3 protein: CASSLPHQPQHF

J gene: TRBJ2-2
clone size: many
V gene: TRBV6-5
CDR3 protein: CASSYSETLTGELFF

J gene: TRBJ2-1
clone size: many
V gene: TRBV27
CDR3 protein: CASSFGGGGRLGEQFF

J gene: TRBJ1-1
clone size: many
V gene: TRBV30
CDR3 protein: CAWSVLTGRYSNTEAFF

J gene: TRBJ1-5
clone size: -
V gene: TRBV19
CDR3 protein: CASRIGMASNQPQHF

J gene: TRBJ2-4
clone size: many
V gene: TRBV2
CDR3 protein: CASGGGNIQYF